These 22 T cell receptor beta chains were all obtained from the same sample, sequenced in a study of cytomegalovirus exposure and HLA in healthy donors. PCR amplification relied on 60 Vbeta primers (plus 13 Jbeta primers). Data came from immunoSEQ multiplex PCR; TCRdb stores just in-frame clones and leaves some out. The data contain about 76,000 clones, approximately 80% of them seen just once; the ten biggest clones take up under 2%. The sequenced material came from PBMCs. The receptors here all came from a woman aged 25-40 years in good health and CMV-seronegative.

CDR3 sequence: CASSFALAGVRTHYEQYF. DNA for the CDR3: TGTGCCAGCAGCTTCGCGTTAGCGGGAGTTCGGACTCACTACGAGCAGTACTTC. This chain uses TRBV13 with TRBJ2-7, with 9 bases fitting TRBD2. There are 18 residues in the CDR3. Trimming cost V 3 bases and J 3 bases; bases outside gene matches: 15. Per the germline V gene, CDR1 is PRHDT and CDR2 is FYEKMQ (reference sequence).

J is TRBJ1-2 and V is TRBV6-4; 7 positions match TRBD1. J lost 2 bases, V lost 6 bases, and 3 bases had no gene match. From germline, CDR1 is MRHNA and CDR2 SNTAGT. CDR3 size: 13 residues. CDR3 sequence: CASRQGQNYGYTF. As DNA, the CDR3 is TGTGCCAGCAGACAGGGGCAAAACTATGGCTACACCTTC.

This chain joins TRBV19 and TRBJ2-5, with D possibly TRBD2 on 5 matching bases. V shed 4 bases and J shed 9 bases, with 9 bases lying between them. Per germline, CDR1 LNHDA and CDR2 SQIVND (reference sequence). The CDR3 spans 11 residues. CDR3 bases: TGTGCCAGTAGTAGCTCGGGATCCCAGTACTTC. It is translated as CASSSSGSQYF.

The chain carries TRBV10-3 and TRBJ2-1; 9 bases are shared with TRBD2. With V trimmed by 4 bases and J by 3 bases, 7 bases remained unmatched. CDR1 and CDR2 (germline): ENHRY, SYGVKD. The CDR3 contains 16 residues. The CDR3 nucleotides read TGTGCCATCAGTGTTGCGGGAGGGCCGTACTACAATGAGCAGTTCTTC. Its protein product is CAISVAGGPYYNEQFF.

The chain combines TRBV1 with TRBJ2-1; the listed D gene, TRBD2, was not tested against the DNA. TRBV1 is given as a pseudogene. The CDR3 runs to 17 residues. CDR3 region: CTSSQGRFREVVNEQFF. The CDR3 region has the DNA TGCACCAGCAGCCAAGGTCGATTTCGGGAGGTCGTCAATGAGCAGTTCTTC.

This clone has just a few counts. This rearrangement joins TRBV6-1 to TRBJ2-7; possibly TRBD2 for D (6 bases). Germline V gene lookup returns CDR1 MNHNS and CDR2 SASEGT. V shed 5 bases and J shed 3 bases, with 11 bases lying between them. This CDR3 region has 13 residues. The CDR3 protein is CASSRGTNYEQYF. The CDR3 bases are TGTGCCAGCAGTCGCGGGACCAACTACGAGCAGTACTTC.

The chain uses TRBV5-6 and TRBJ2-4, with no clear D. V lost 0 bases and J lost 7, with 14 bases in between. This CDR3 has 15 amino acids. Per the germline V gene, CDR1 is SGHDT and CDR2 is YYEEEE. This CDR3 is CASSLEISAKNIQYF. CDR3 bases: TGTGCCAGCAGCTTGGAAATCAGCGCTAAGAACATTCAGTACTTC.

A single count supports this clone. The chain is built from TRBV14 and TRBJ2-5, with 8 bases identical to TRBD2. The germline V gene encodes CDR1 SGHDN and CDR2 FVKESK. This CDR3 is built from 17 residues. The V gene end was trimmed by 4 bases and the J gene end by 5 bases; junction bases not matched to a gene: 15. The CDR3 sequence: CASSLKVGRGWLETQYF. DNA for the CDR3: TGTGCCAGCAGCCTCAAGGTCGGGAGGGGTTGGCTGGAGACCCAGTACTTC.

The chain employs TRBV6-1 and TRBJ1-1; the D gene is possibly TRBD1 (6 bases). The CDR3 runs to 14 residues. The germline gives CDR1 MNHNS, CDR2 SASEGT. V lost 7 bases and J lost 3, with 15 bases in between. The CDR3 reads CASNRGGWDTEAFF. CDR3 nucleotides: TGTGCCAGCAATCGGGGGGGCTGGGACACTGAAGCTTTCTTT.

The chain couples TRBV12-5 to TRBJ2-7; 12 nucleotides align to TRBD2. With V trimmed by 9 bases and J by 4 bases, 4 bases remained unmatched. The CDR3 extends over 13 amino acids. CDR1 and CDR2 from the germline V gene are LGHNT and FRNRAP. CDR3: CASSSGRVYEQYF. The CDR3 coding sequence is TGTGCTAGCTCTAGCGGGAGGGTTTACGAGCAGTACTTC. Full variable domain (rest looked up from reference TRBV12-5 and TRBJ2-7): DARVTQTPRHKVTEMGQEVTMRCQPILGHNTVFWYRQTMMQGLELLAYFRNRAPLDDSGMPKDRFSAEMPDATLATLKIQPSEPRDSAVYFCASSSGRVYEQYFGPGTRLTVT.

This chain joins TRBV7-2 and TRBJ1-5, with a weak D call TRBD1 (5 bases). Germline CDR1 reads SGHTA; CDR2 reads FQGNSA. The germline V and J ends were trimmed by 5 bases and 4 bases, with 9 bases remaining between them. There are 13 residues in the CDR3. The CDR3 region is CASSTGMNQPQHF. The CDR3 region has the DNA TGTGCCAGCAGCACAGGCATGAATCAGCCCCAGCATTTT.

The genes are TRBV5-4 and TRBJ1-1; TRBD1 is a possible D gene (6 bases). This CDR3 has 15 amino acids. V was pared by 0 bases and J by 8 bases, with 17 bases between. CDR1 and CDR2 from the germline V gene are SGHNT and YYREEE (reference sequence). CDR3 sequence reads: CASSLAGTLRVEAFF. The CDR3 coding sequence is TGTGCCAGCAGCTTGGCCGGGACATTAAGGGTAGAAGCTTTCTTT. The variable domain in full, with the rest retrieved from reference TRBV5-4 and TRBJ1-1, is ETGVTQSPTHLIKTRGQQVTLRCSSQSGHNTVSWYQQALGQGPQFIFQYYREEENGRGNFPPRFSGLQFPNYSSELNVNALELDDSALYLCASSLAGTLRVEAFFGQGTRLTVV.

V gene TRBV9 combines with J gene TRBJ2-7; TRBD1 aligns across 8 bases. Germline CDR1 is SGDLS and CDR2 is YYNGEE. The CDR3 is made up of 15 amino acids. The ends lost 3 bases at V and 1 base at J; junction bases unmatched: 6. CDR3 DNA: TGTGCCAGCAGCGCCAGACAGGGGCCATCCTACGAGCAGTACTTC. Translating it yields CASSARQGPSYEQYF.

This rearrangement joins TRBV10-3 to TRBJ2-5; 9 bases line up with TRBD2. The tail of the sequence fits TRBJ2-7 better, so the J call may be wrong. CDR3 size: 17 residues. Germline CDR1 and CDR2: ENHRY and SYGVKD. The DNA for the CDR3 is TGTGCCATCAGTGAGTCGGATGGCGGGAGGGCCTCGTACGAGCAGTACTTC. It specifies CAISESDGGRASYEQYF.

This sequence joins TRBV18 and TRBJ1-2; the D is unclear. Trimming removed 4 bases at V and 5 bases at J, with 11 bases between. Germline V gene lookup returns CDR1 KGHSH and CDR2 LQKENI. This CDR3 contains 13 residues. Written as DNA, the CDR3 is TGTGCCAGCTCACAAAAGGGAGGGTATGGCTACACCTTC. Translating it yields CASSQKGGYGYTF.

This clone appeared a few times. The rearrangement uses TRBV6-5 and TRBJ1-5, with 9 positions matching TRBD1. CDR3 length: 15 residues. Germline-derived CDR1 and CDR2 are MNHEY and SVGAGI. The junction had 12 bases not matched to a gene; V was cut back by 5 bases and J by 10 bases. The CDR3 coding sequence is TGTGCCAGCAGTCGGGACAGGGTAGGGGATTTTCCCCAGCATTTT. This codes for CASSRDRVGDFPQHF.

V is TRBV25-1 and J is TRBJ2-1, with D perhaps TRBD1 (7 bases). Per germline, CDR1 MGHDK and CDR2 SYGVNS. This CDR3 region has 15 residues. V was trimmed by 6 bases and J by 5 bases, leaving 17 bases between them. For the CDR3, the DNA is TGTGCCAGCAGCAAACCAGCAGGGGGGCACAATGAGCAGTTCTTC. Translated, it gives CASSKPAGGHNEQFF.

J is TRBJ2-5 and V is TRBV7-2; 7 nucleotides match TRBD2. The V gene's germline CDR1 is SGHTA and CDR2 FQGNSA. The CDR3 loop spans 14 amino acids. V lost 3 bases and J lost 5; bases outside the gene matches: 6. The CDR3 DNA sequence: TGTGCCAGCAGCTTGGACCCGGGGGGTGAGACCCAGTACTTC. Its protein is CASSLDPGGETQYF.

This clone has a handful of counts. This sequence joins TRBV4-2 and TRBJ1-1; weak D call: TRBD1 (5 bases). V lost 1 base and J lost 6, with 12 bases in between. Germline V CDR1 and CDR2: LGHNA, YNFKEQ. The CDR3 has 14 amino acids. The DNA of the CDR3 is TGTGCCAGCAGCCAAGGGGGCCCGAGTGCTGAAGCTTTCTTT. Protein sequence: CASSQGGPSAEAFF.

This chain uses TRBV19 with TRBJ1-2; 11 bases agree with TRBD1. The CDR3 is 15 amino acids. Per germline, CDR1 LNHDA and CDR2 SQIVND (reference sequence). After removal of 3 bases from V and 6 bases from J, the junction contained 6 bases not matched to a gene. The CDR3 bases are TGTGCCAGTAGTATCCTCCGGGACAGGGGGAATGGCTACACCTTC. It is translated as CASSILRDRGNGYTF.

The chain uses TRBV6-5 and TRBJ2-6, with TRBD1 as a possible D gene (5 bases). The germline CDR1 and CDR2 sequences are MNHEY and SVGAGI. The CDR3 is 13 residues long. Trimming cost V 9 bases and J 1 base, with 7 bases left between them. The chain's CDR3 is CASAGSGANVLTF. In DNA form, the CDR3 reads TGTGCCAGTGCAGGGTCTGGGGCCAACGTCCTGACTTTC.

The chain couples TRBV9 to TRBJ2-7; D remains unclear. The germline V and J ends were trimmed by 3 bases and 6 bases, with 22 bases remaining between them. The CDR3 has 16 residues. The germline V gene has CDR1 SGDLS and CDR2 YYNGEE. The CDR3 nucleotides are TGTGCCAGCAGCGCAGACCCTCATGGCCAGCGCAGCGAGCAGTACTTC. It codes for CASSADPHGQRSEQYF.